The 5 T cell receptor beta chains in this list originate from one sample, sequenced in a study of STAT3 mutations in large granular lymphocyte leukemia. Overall study findings and caveats: Every T-LGLL patient had at least one immunodominant TCRbeta clonotype.

Using immunoSEQ multiplex PCR, the repertoire was profiled, and TCRdb retains in-frame clones only, with some absent. The table has about 5,700 clones, roughly 73% seen once. Their recognized antigens are unknown. Sequenced material: peripheral blood mononuclear cells. These receptors were taken from a man aged 35 to 55 with T-cell large granular lymphocyte leukemia. Some clones in this sample may be carry-over from other donors' samples.

V usage is TRBV5-4 and J usage is TRBJ2-3; 12 bases fit TRBD2. V was clipped by 2 bases and J by 3 bases; unmatched bases: 7. Germline CDR1 reads SGHNT; CDR2 reads YYREEE (reference sequence). The CDR3 covers 17 residues. The DNA of the CDR3 is TGTGCCAGCAGCTTAGGTCTAGCGGGAGGGCAGACAGATACGCAGTATTTT. This encodes CASSLGLAGGQTDTQYF. Using reference TRBV5-4 and TRBJ2-3 for the parts outside the CDR3, the full variable domain is ETGVTQSPTHLIKTRGQQVTLRCSSQSGHNTVSWYQQALGQGPQFIFQYYREEENGRGNFPPRFSGLQFPNYSSELNVNALELDDSALYLCASSLGLAGGQTDTQYFGPGTRLTVL.

This chain connects TRBV7-3 to TRBJ1-5, with D possibly matching TRBD1 (6 bases). V dropped 5 bases and J dropped 0 bases, with 20 bases sitting between them. In germline, CDR1 is SGHTA, CDR2 FQGTGA. The CDR3 has 18 amino acids. The CDR3 region has the DNA TGTGCCAGCAGCCTAGATCAGGACAGAATCTATAGCAATCAGCCCCAGCATTTT. This sequence encodes CASSLDQDRIYSNQPQHF.

This clone was detected a few times. The rearrangement uses TRBV4-3 and TRBJ2-7; 9 nucleotides align to TRBD1. The V gene's germline CDR1 is LGHNA and CDR2 YSLEER. V lost 1 base and J lost 1; bases outside the gene matches: 5. The CDR3 length is 16 residues. This CDR3 is CASSQGLGQGSYEQYF. The CDR3 nucleotides read TGCGCCAGCAGCCAAGGGTTAGGACAGGGGTCCTACGAGCAGTACTTC.

As DNA, the CDR3 is TGCGCCAGCAGCCAGGAAGGGACCAACGCCGGGGAGCTGTTTTTT. Translating gives CASSQEGTNAGELFF. The chain carries TRBV4-1 and TRBJ2-2, with D tentatively TRBD1 or TRBD2 (5 bases each). There are 15 residues in the CDR3. CDR1 is MGHRA and CDR2 is YSYEKL in the germline V gene. V shed 3 bases and J shed 6 bases, with 14 bases lying between them.

This chain links TRBV5-1 with TRBJ2-1, with TRBD2 matching over 7 bases. Germline V CDR1 and CDR2: SGHRS, YFSETQ. The CDR3 is made up of 14 amino acids. V was pared by 5 bases and J by 5 bases, with 7 bases of the junction left unmatched. In DNA form, the CDR3 reads TGCGCCAGCAGTCCCCTAGCGGCCAACAATGAGCAGTTCTTC. This sequence encodes CASSPLAANNEQFF.